These 23 T cell receptor beta chains originate from one sample sequenced in a study of T cell responses to AZD1222 COVID-19 vaccine. Assay used: immunoSEQ multiplex PCR; TCRdb lists only in-frame clones, some missing. Among some 100,000 clones, around 84% were seen once, and the ten largest hold 17%. The source material was peripheral blood, sampled 28 days after the second AZD1222 dose. The receptors were gathered from an adult who received the AZD1222 COVID-19 vaccine.

This rearrangement joins TRBV7-9 to TRBJ2-7; 8 bases match TRBD1. The CDR3 totals 15 residues. Germline V gene data show CDR1 as SEHNR and CDR2 as FQNEAQ (reference sequence). Trimming cost V 1 base and J 2 bases; bases outside gene matches: 4. The CDR3 DNA reads TGTGCCAGCAGCTTAGGCAGGGGGCGCGCCTACGAGCAGTACTTC. It codes for CASSLGRGRAYEQYF. The variable domain in full, with the rest retrieved from reference TRBV7-9 and TRBJ2-7, is DTGVSQNPRHKITKRGQNVTFRCDPISEHNRLYWYRQTLGQGPEFLTYFQNEAQLEKSRLLSDRFSAERPKGSFSTLEIQRTEQGDSAMYLCASSLGRGRAYEQYFGPGTRLTVT.

This clone was recorded once. The rearrangement links TRBV27 to TRBJ2-3; 10 nucleotides agree with TRBD2. Germline CDR1 is MNHEY and CDR2 is SMNVEV (reference sequence). CDR3 length: 17 residues. The ends lost 4 bases at V and 1 base at J; junction bases unmatched: 8. Written as DNA, the CDR3 is TGTGCCAGCAGTTCTCAATCCGGGACTAGCGGCACAGATACGCAGTATTTT. This sequence encodes CASSSQSGTSGTDTQYF.

The gene calls are TRBV5-5 and TRBJ1-1; D is unclear. CDR1 and CDR2 (germline): SGHKS, YYEKEE (reference sequence). This CDR3 spans 13 amino acids. V was clipped by 1 base and J by 4 bases, with 8 bases between them. CDR3 bases: TGTGCCAGCAGCTTGATATGGGGCACTGAAGCTTTCTTT. This gives the protein CASSLIWGTEAFF. The full variable domain, its missing parts supplied by reference TRBV5-5 and TRBJ1-1, is DAGVTQSPTHLIKTRGQQVTLRCSPISGHKSVSWYQQVLGQGPQFIFQYYEKEERGRGNFPDRFSARQFPNYSSELNVNALLLGDSALYLCASSLIWGTEAFFGQGTRLTVV.

This chain connects TRBV2 to TRBJ1-3; 7 nucleotides align to TRBD1. This CDR3 has 15 residues. CDR1 is SNHLY and CDR2 is FYNNEI in the germline V gene. V lost 2 bases and J lost 2; bases outside the gene matches: 3. The CDR3 loop is CASSERQGAGNTIYF. DNA of the CDR3: TGTGCCAGCAGTGAAAGACAGGGTGCTGGAAACACCATATATTTT.

The chain carries TRBV19 and TRBJ1-2; no reliable D call. The length of the CDR3 is 16 residues. CDR1 is LNHDA, CDR2 SQIVND, per germline (reference sequence). The V end lost 3 bases, the J end lost 0 bases, and 14 bases lay between the germline ends. CDR3 protein: CASSIQTSGTNYGYTF. The CDR3 DNA reads as TGTGCCAGTAGTATCCAAACGAGCGGGACTAACTATGGCTACACCTTC.

This clone was seen once. The chain combines TRBV18 with TRBJ2-7; 7 bases are shared with TRBD1. The germline gives CDR1 KGHSH, CDR2 LQKENI. Trimming took 4 bases from V and 0 from J; bases not matched to a gene: 3. The CDR3 extends over 14 amino acids. CDR3 sequence reads: CASSQGAASYEQYF. The CDR3 DNA reads as TGTGCCAGCTCACAGGGGGCTGCCTCCTACGAGCAGTACTTC.

The rearrangement links TRBV5-1 to TRBJ1-6; D is unresolved. The CDR3 is 15 residues long. With 4 bases removed from V and 3 bases from J, the gap between germline ends came to 11 bases. Germline loops: CDR1 SGHRS, CDR2 YFSETQ. Here the CDR3 reads CASSPSDNYNSPLHF. The CDR3 nucleotides are TGCGCCAGCAGCCCGAGCGATAACTATAATTCACCCCTCCACTTT. The full variable domain, its missing parts supplied by reference TRBV5-1 and TRBJ1-6, is KAGVTQTPRYLIKTRGQQVTLSCSPISGHRSVSWYQQTPGQGLQFLFEYFSETQRNKGNFPGRFSGRQFSNSRSEMNVSTLELGDSALYLCASSPSDNYNSPLHFGNGTRLTVT.

A remark on this clone: The same CDR3 can be traced to other DNA sequences in this sample. The chain recombines TRBV30 with TRBJ2-7; 9 bases map to TRBD1. J lost 2 bases, V lost 0 bases, and 5 bases had no gene match. Germline V CDR1 and CDR2: GTSNPN, SVGIG (reference sequence). This CDR3 region has 15 residues. CDR3 sequence: CAWSVLGTGTYEQYF. CDR3 bases: TGTGCCTGGAGTGTACTAGGGACAGGGACCTACGAGCAGTACTTC.

The chain carries TRBV6-1 and TRBJ2-5; the D call may be TRBD1 or TRBD2 (5 bases each). Germline CDR1 reads MNHNS; CDR2 reads SASEGT. The CDR3 consists of 15 residues. Trimming pared 0 bases from V and 12 bases from J, leaving 20 bases between. CDR3 loop: CASSEAGTRKAGKYF. The CDR3 nucleotides are TGTGCCAGCAGTGAAGCCGGGACCAGAAAAGCCGGAAAGTACTTC.

This CDR3 is CASSLWGRTSYNEQFF. The CDR3 nucleotides read TGTGCCAGCAGCTTATGGGGGAGGACCTCCTACAATGAGCAGTTCTTC. This rearrangement joins TRBV7-8 to TRBJ2-1; possibly TRBD2 for D (6 bases). CDR1 and CDR2 from the germline V gene are SGHVS and FQNEAQ. V was pared by 2 bases and J by 0 bases, with 11 bases between. CDR3 size: 16 residues.

The chain is built from TRBV2 and TRBJ2-7, with D possibly matching TRBD1 (5 bases). The CDR3 runs 13 residues. The germline gives CDR1 SNHLY, CDR2 FYNNEI. V gave up 5 bases and J gave up 1 base, with 9 bases separating them. The CDR3 DNA follows: TGTGCCAGCAGTCAGACAGAATCCTACGAGCAGTACTTC. Amino acid sequence: CASSQTESYEQYF. The entire variable domain, with the rest obtained from reference TRBV2 and TRBJ2-7, is as follows: EPEVTQTPSHQVTQMGQEVILRCVPISNHLYFYWYRQILGQKVEFLVSFYNNEISEKSEIFDDQFSVERPDGSNFTLKIRSTKLEDSAMYFCASSQTESYEQYFGPGTRLTVT.

CDR3 nucleotides: TGTGCCAGCAGCCAAGAGGGACTAGCGGGAATCTCCTACAATGAGCAGTTCTTC. It yields the protein CASSQEGLAGISYNEQFF. The J gene is TRBJ2-1, the V gene TRBV11-2; 13 bases are a match to TRBD2. The V segment lost 5 bases and the J segment 0 bases; nucleotides outside the gene matches: 7. The V gene's germline CDR1 is SGHAT and CDR2 FQNNGV. This CDR3 comprises 18 residues.

For the CDR3, the DNA is TGTGCCAGCAGCCCGGGGGGGACAGTCACAGATACGCAGTATTTT. Translation: CASSPGGTVTDTQYF. V usage is TRBV5-4 and J usage is TRBJ2-3; perhaps TRBD2 as D (8 bases). In germline, CDR1 is SGHNT, CDR2 YYREEE (reference sequence). V lost 4 bases and J lost 2, with 14 bases in between. The CDR3 covers 15 residues.

The CDR3 sequence is CASSPLRRLAKNIQYF. In DNA form, the CDR3 reads TGTGCCAGCAGCCCCCTACGTAGACTAGCCAAAAACATTCAGTACTTC. This chain uses TRBV11-2 with TRBJ2-4; D call uncertain. Germline V lookup: CDR1 SGHAT, CDR2 FQNNGV. V lost 5 bases, J lost 0 bases, and 14 bases lay in between. The CDR3 runs 16 residues.

The V gene is TRBV28, the J gene TRBJ2-1; D not certain. V was cut by 3 bases and J by 5 bases, with 8 bases left in between. This CDR3 is 13 amino acids long. Germline V CDR1 and CDR2: MDHEN, SYDVKM. The CDR3 is CASSFQLDNEQFF. The DNA for the CDR3 is TGTGCCAGCAGTTTTCAACTGGACAATGAGCAGTTCTTC.

The count of this clone is one. This chain uses TRBV5-4 with TRBJ2-1; D might be TRBD1 (7 bases). Trimming took 4 bases from V and 3 from J, leaving 11 bases between them. Germline loops: CDR1 SGHNT, CDR2 YYREEE (reference sequence). The CDR3 has 14 amino acids. This CDR3 reads CASSAGQNYNEQFF. In nucleotides, the CDR3 is TGTGCCAGCAGCGCGGGACAGAACTACAATGAGCAGTTCTTC. The full variable domain, completed using reference TRBV5-4 and TRBJ2-1, is ETGVTQSPTHLIKTRGQQVTLRCSSQSGHNTVSWYQQALGQGPQFIFQYYREEENGRGNFPPRFSGLQFPNYSSELNVNALELDDSALYLCASSAGQNYNEQFFGPGTRLTVL.

The CDR3 nucleotides read TGTGCCAGCAGTGAATCACGACACACCGGGGAGCTGTTTTTT. Translated: CASSESRHTGELFF. The rearrangement joins TRBV25-1 to TRBJ2-2, with unresolved D. Trimming took 1 base from V and 3 from J, leaving 6 bases between them. The CDR3 contains 14 residues. Germline loops: CDR1 MGHDK, CDR2 SYGVNS.

The V call is TRBV6-7, the J call TRBJ1-4; possibly TRBD1 for D (5 bases). TRBV6-7 falls under the ORF class, with uncertain function. The CDR3 has 15 residues. Trimming took 6 bases from V and 5 from J, leaving 16 bases between them. The CDR3 loop reads CASRKLGEGNEKLFF. In nucleotides, the CDR3 is TGTGCCAGCAGAAAATTAGGGGAGGGGAATGAAAAACTGTTTTTT.

This clone was seen only a few times. V usage is TRBV7-6 and J usage is TRBJ2-7, with 7 bases fitting TRBD2. Germline CDR1 and CDR2: SGHVS and FNYEAQ. V shed 1 base and J 2 bases; nucleotides not matched to a gene: 8. The CDR3 loop spans 16 amino acids. The CDR3, as DNA: TGTGCCAGCAGCTTAGGAGCTAGCGGAACAACCTACGAGCAGTACTTC. This codes for CASSLGASGTTYEQYF.

This clone was recorded once. The gene calls are TRBV27 and TRBJ1-1, with D possibly TRBD1 on 5 matching bases. CDR1 and CDR2 from the germline V gene are MNHEY and SMNVEV (reference sequence). The CDR3 extends over 14 amino acids. V was trimmed by 6 bases and J by 8 bases, leaving 19 bases between them. The CDR3: CASSVGTGLTEAFF. The CDR3 DNA is TGTGCCAGCAGCGTCGGTACGGGACTGACAGAAGCTTTCTTT.

The table lists this clone with a count of one. The V and J genes are TRBV5-1 and TRBJ2-1; 10 bases fit TRBD1. From germline, CDR1 is SGHRS and CDR2 YFSETQ. V lost 2 bases to trimming and J lost 10 bases; unmatched junction nucleotides: 24. The CDR3 runs to 20 residues. DNA of the CDR3: TGCGCCAGCAGCTTCTCTTTGGACAGGGGGAGGCTACATTCTCCCTTGGAGCAGTTCTTC. Protein: CASSFSLDRGRLHSPLEQFF.

This clone was counted once. J is TRBJ2-7 and V is TRBV7-2; 7 bases match TRBD2. Germline V lookup: CDR1 SGHTA, CDR2 FQGNSA. The CDR3 has 16 amino acids. V lost 1 base, J lost 2 bases, and 8 bases stayed unmatched. The CDR3 coding sequence is TGTGCCAGCAGCTTAGTTTGGCGGGGGAAGGCCTACGAGCAGTACTTC. Protein sequence: CASSLVWRGKAYEQYF.

The chain carries TRBV18 and TRBJ1-1, with no clear D. The CDR3 contains 14 residues. The V end was cut by 6 bases, the J end by 4 bases, with 15 bases between. Germline CDR1 reads KGHSH; CDR2 reads LQKENI. The CDR3 here is CASSLPRMGTEAFF. The CDR3 DNA reads TGTGCCAGCTCGCTCCCAAGGATGGGCACTGAAGCTTTCTTT.